This T cell receptor beta chain was identified in a study of blood T cell repertoires in COVID-19. Across the study: Samples came from the United States, Italy and Spain, spanning acute and convalescent COVID-19. T cells, B-cell-depleted T cells, or PBMCs provided the cDNA or gDNA that served as material.

Methods used by the authors: Amplification from reference gene primers served as the basis for estimated nucleated cell counts. Sequencing was performed with immunoSEQ multiplex PCR; in TCRdb, only in-frame clones are kept and a portion is missing. The DNA was the basis for D and trimming; V, J and clone size are from that table. The sample lists about 250,000 clones; about three quarters were seen once. This CDR3 is built from 15 residues. The germline gives CDR1 SEHNR, CDR2 FQNEAQ (reference sequence). Between the trimmed V and J ends, which lost 2 bases and 4 bases, there was a span of 12 bases. This chain joins TRBV7-9 and TRBJ1-3; D remains unclear. This TCR came from an elderly woman with acute or convalescent COVID-19. The sequenced sample consisted of peripheral blood. The CDR3 DNA is TGTGCCAGCAGCTTACGTGGGGAGGCCGGAAACACCATATATTTT. As protein: CASSLRGEAGNTIYF.